These T cell receptor beta chains were read from a single sample in a study of OX40 agonist ivuxolimab in advanced cancers. This table comes from immunoSEQ multiplex PCR, and its TCRdb copy is limited to in-frame clones, with some not included. The sample yields about 15,000 clones, approximately 78% seen once. This specimen consisted of CD4+ or CD8+ T cells sorted from blood, obtained in a trial of the OX40 agonist ivuxolimab. The receptors come from an adult with an advanced solid tumor such as melanoma, head and neck, liver or kidney cancer. Each CDR3 is given with its conserved first and last residue. The D gene is left open where the match is weak. For some rows the clone size is stated as once, few or many, or as a class when expanded; others skip it.

v_gene: TRBV6-6; abundance: -; j_gene: TRBJ2-7; d_gene: TRBD1; CDR3nt: TGTGCCAGCAGTTACTCGACCGGGACAGGGGATTACGAGCAGTACTTC; CDR3aa: CASSYSTGTGDYEQYF
v_gene: TRBV5-1; abundance: once; j_gene: TRBJ2-3; d_gene: -; CDR3nt: TGCGCCAGCAGCTTGGCGCTGGACAGATACACAGATACGCAGTATTTT; CDR3aa: CASSLALDRYTDTQYF
v_gene: TRBV9; abundance: few; j_gene: TRBJ2-6; d_gene: -; CDR3nt: TGTGCCAGCAGCGTAGACTTGACAGTCTCTGGGGCCAACGTCCTGACTTTC; CDR3aa: CASSVDLTVSGANVLTF
v_gene: TRBV6-6; abundance: -; j_gene: TRBJ1-5; d_gene: -; CDR3nt: TGTGCCAGCAGTTATTATAGCAATCAGCCCCAGCATTTT; CDR3aa: CASSYYSNQPQHF
v_gene: TRBV2; abundance: -; j_gene: TRBJ2-1; d_gene: TRBD2; CDR3nt: TGTGCCAGCAGTGGGTCCGGGACTAGCGGCTACAATGAGCAGTTCTTC; CDR3aa: CASSGSGTSGYNEQFF
v_gene: TRBV5-8; abundance: -; j_gene: TRBJ2-7; d_gene: -; CDR3nt: TGTGCCAGCAGCTTCGTAGGGGGCTACGAGCAGTACTTC; CDR3aa: CASSFVGGYEQYF
v_gene: TRBV9; abundance: -; j_gene: TRBJ2-1; d_gene: -; CDR3nt: TGTGCCAGCAGCGTAGGGAACCATGAGCAGTTCTTC; CDR3aa: CASSVGNHEQFF
v_gene: TRBV10-3; abundance: few; j_gene: TRBJ2-5; d_gene: -; CDR3nt: TGTGCCATCAGTGAGTACACTACCCAAATTGAGACCCAGTACTTC; CDR3aa: CAISEYTTQIETQYF
v_gene: TRBV28; abundance: few; j_gene: TRBJ2-3; d_gene: -; CDR3nt: TGTGCCAGCAGCCCTCATTGGGACCGCGGAAGCACAGATACGCAGTATTTT; CDR3aa: CASSPHWDRGSTDTQYF
v_gene: TRBV27; abundance: -; j_gene: TRBJ2-1; d_gene: TRBD2; CDR3nt: TGTGCCAGCACCGTTACTAGCGGGGGGGCCTCCAATGAGCAGTTCTTC; CDR3aa: CASTVTSGGASNEQFF
v_gene: TRBV2; abundance: -; j_gene: TRBJ1-4; d_gene: -; CDR3nt: TGTGCCAGCAGTGGCGGGGGAACTAATGAAAAACTGTTTTTT; CDR3aa: CASSGGGTNEKLFF
v_gene: TRBV6-5; abundance: -; j_gene: TRBJ1-5; d_gene: -; CDR3nt: TGTGCCAGCAGTCCCGACATGTGGGCTCAGCCCCAGCATTTT; CDR3aa: CASSPDMWAQPQHF
v_gene: TRBV11-1; abundance: -; j_gene: TRBJ1-2; d_gene: -; CDR3nt: TGTGCCAGCTCTCGGAACAGCAACTATGGCTACACCTTC; CDR3aa: CASSRNSNYGYTF
v_gene: TRBV4-1; abundance: -; j_gene: TRBJ2-7; d_gene: TRBD1; CDR3nt: TGCGCCAGCAGCCATACAGGGGGTCTGGCCTACGAGCAGTACTTC; CDR3aa: CASSHTGGLAYEQYF
v_gene: TRBV29-1; abundance: -; j_gene: TRBJ2-5; d_gene: TRBD2; CDR3nt: TGCAGCGTTGAAATAGCGGGGTACCAAGAGACCCAGTACTTC; CDR3aa: CSVEIAGYQETQYF
v_gene: TRBV27; abundance: once; j_gene: TRBJ1-2; d_gene: -; CDR3nt: TGTGCCAGCAGCCCCCGCGGACGTCCAGACTATGGCTACACCTTC; CDR3aa: CASSPRGRPDYGYTF
v_gene: TRBV7-8; abundance: few; j_gene: TRBJ2-3; d_gene: TRBD2; CDR3nt: TGTGCCAGCAGCTCTTCTAGCGGGGTCCGGGATACGCAGTATTTT; CDR3aa: CASSSSSGVRDTQYF
v_gene: TRBV10-1; abundance: once; j_gene: TRBJ2-6; d_gene: -; CDR3nt: TGCGCCAGCAGTGACAAGACTGGACTCTCTGGGGCCAACGTCCTGACTTTC; CDR3aa: CASSDKTGLSGANVLTF
v_gene: TRBV5-4; abundance: -; j_gene: TRBJ2-7; d_gene: TRBD1; CDR3nt: TGTGCCAGCAGCCCCGACAGGGACTACGAGCAGTACTTC; CDR3aa: CASSPDRDYEQYF
v_gene: TRBV4-1; abundance: medium-sized; j_gene: TRBJ1-5; d_gene: -; CDR3nt: TGCGCCAGCAGCCAGGACCGGACCCTAAATCAGCCCCAGCATTTT; CDR3aa: CASSQDRTLNQPQHF
v_gene: TRBV27; abundance: once; j_gene: TRBJ1-5; d_gene: TRBD1; CDR3nt: TGTGCCAGCAGTCTCCAGACAGGGGGCAATCAGCCCCAGCATTTT; CDR3aa: CASSLQTGGNQPQHF
v_gene: TRBV4-3; abundance: -; j_gene: TRBJ2-3; d_gene: TRBD2; CDR3nt: TGCGCCAGCAGCCCCTCGACTAGCGGGTGGGCAGATACGCAGTATTTT; CDR3aa: CASSPSTSGWADTQYF
v_gene: TRBV27; abundance: once; j_gene: TRBJ1-1; d_gene: -; CDR3nt: TGTGCCAGCAGCCCTTCGGGTGACACTGAAGCTTTCTTT; CDR3aa: CASSPSGDTEAFF
v_gene: TRBV11-3; abundance: -; j_gene: TRBJ2-1; d_gene: TRBD1; CDR3nt: TGTGCCAGCAGCTTAGATCTGGGGACAGGGGGCTTCAATGAGCAGTTCTTC; CDR3aa: CASSLDLGTGGFNEQFF
v_gene: TRBV11-3; abundance: -; j_gene: TRBJ1-5; d_gene: TRBD1; CDR3nt: TGTGCCAGCAACCCCCCGTTGGGGACAGAAAGCAATCAGCCCCAGCATTTT; CDR3aa: CASNPPLGTESNQPQHF
v_gene: TRBV7-9; abundance: -; j_gene: TRBJ2-2; d_gene: -; CDR3nt: TGTGCCAGCAGCCGACGAATGAACGCGAACACCGGGGAGCTGTTTTTT; CDR3aa: CASSRRMNANTGELFF
v_gene: TRBV13; abundance: -; j_gene: TRBJ2-7; d_gene: -; CDR3nt: TGTGCCAGCAGCGACATCAACTCCTACGAGCAGTACTTC; CDR3aa: CASSDINSYEQYF
v_gene: TRBV4-1; abundance: -; j_gene: TRBJ2-7; d_gene: TRBD2; CDR3nt: TGCGCCAGCAGCCAAATGACTAGCTCCCCACGAGAGCAGTACTTC; CDR3aa: CASSQMTSSPREQYF
v_gene: TRBV4-3; abundance: medium-sized; j_gene: TRBJ2-7; d_gene: -; CDR3nt: TGCGCCAGCAGCCAAGATTTTTCAGGGTACGAGCAGTACTTC; CDR3aa: CASSQDFSGYEQYF
v_gene: TRBV7-9; abundance: few; j_gene: TRBJ2-3; d_gene: -; CDR3nt: TGTGCCAGCAGCTCCTCCCGGGCTAGCCTCACAGATACGCAGTATTTT; CDR3aa: CASSSSRASLTDTQYF
v_gene: TRBV13; abundance: -; j_gene: TRBJ1-4; d_gene: -; CDR3nt: TGTGCCAGCAGCTTAGGTCGTCAGTTTAATGAAAAACTGTTTTTT; CDR3aa: CASSLGRQFNEKLFF
v_gene: TRBV2; abundance: -; j_gene: TRBJ1-2; d_gene: -; CDR3nt: TGTGCCAGCCGGGGCGGTAACTATGGCTACACCTTC; CDR3aa: CASRGGNYGYTF
v_gene: TRBV5-6; abundance: few; j_gene: TRBJ2-7; d_gene: -; CDR3nt: TGTGCCAGCAGACTTGGGACCGCCGAGCAGTACTTC; CDR3aa: CASRLGTAEQYF
v_gene: TRBV15; abundance: few; j_gene: TRBJ2-5; d_gene: -; CDR3nt: TGTGCCACCAGCGCCACGGCTGGGGAGACCCAGTACTTC; CDR3aa: CATSATAGETQYF
v_gene: TRBV9; abundance: -; j_gene: TRBJ2-1; d_gene: -; CDR3nt: TGTGCCAGCAGCGTAGCGACCGGGACAGAGCAGTTCTTC; CDR3aa: CASSVATGTEQFF
v_gene: TRBV7-2; abundance: -; j_gene: TRBJ2-5; d_gene: -; CDR3nt: TGTGCCAGCAGCTTAGTTCCAGCGGGAGAGACCCAGTACTTC; CDR3aa: CASSLVPAGETQYF
v_gene: TRBV10-3; abundance: -; j_gene: TRBJ2-3; d_gene: -; CDR3nt: TGTGCCATCAGTGAAGGGTTAGAGCGGGCGGCAGATACGCAGTATTTT; CDR3aa: CAISEGLERAADTQYF
v_gene: TRBV6-5; abundance: once; j_gene: TRBJ2-1; d_gene: TRBD2; CDR3nt: TGTGCCAGCAGTTACTCGAGCGGGAGCATGTCCACGCAGTTCTTC; CDR3aa: CASSYSSGSMSTQFF
v_gene: TRBV13; abundance: medium-sized; j_gene: TRBJ2-6; d_gene: -; CDR3nt: TGTGCCAGCAGCTTCCCCTCTGGGGCCAACGTCCTGACTTTC; CDR3aa: CASSFPSGANVLTF
v_gene: TRBV28; abundance: -; j_gene: TRBJ2-1; d_gene: -; CDR3nt: TGTGCCAGCACCCTCGACAGTAGCTCCTACAATGAGCAGTTCTTC; CDR3aa: CASTLDSSSYNEQFF
v_gene: TRBV11-3; abundance: -; j_gene: TRBJ1-1; d_gene: -; CDR3nt: TGTGCCAGCAGCCGGGGGAAGTCCACTGAAGCTTTCTTT; CDR3aa: CASSRGKSTEAFF
v_gene: TRBV25-1; abundance: -; j_gene: TRBJ2-5; d_gene: -; CDR3nt: TGTGCCAGCAGTGAAGCAGGACAGAATAGAGAGACCCAGTACTTC; CDR3aa: CASSEAGQNRETQYF
v_gene: TRBV6-5; abundance: -; j_gene: TRBJ2-3; d_gene: -; CDR3nt: TGTGCCAGCAGTTACTTACCAGGAGATACGCAGTATTTT; CDR3aa: CASSYLPGDTQYF
v_gene: TRBV14; abundance: -; j_gene: TRBJ2-2; d_gene: -; CDR3nt: TGTGCCAGCAGCCAAGGCCAAGGGGGGTACACCGGGGAGCTGTTTTTT; CDR3aa: CASSQGQGGYTGELFF
v_gene: TRBV4-2; abundance: -; j_gene: TRBJ2-3; d_gene: -; CDR3nt: TGTGCCAGCAGCCAAGCTACGCGTGAGCGACTCACAGATACGCAGTATTTT; CDR3aa: CASSQATRERLTDTQYF
v_gene: TRBV12-5; abundance: medium-sized; j_gene: TRBJ1-5; d_gene: -; CDR3nt: TGTGCTAGTGCCCCAGACGCAGGTAGCAATCAGCCCCAGCATTTT; CDR3aa: CASAPDAGSNQPQHF
v_gene: TRBV10-3; abundance: many; j_gene: TRBJ1-6; d_gene: -; CDR3nt: TGTGCCATCAGGGAGGACGCTAGCTCCTATAATTCACCCCTCCACTTT; CDR3aa: CAIREDASSYNSPLHF
v_gene: TRBV6-1; abundance: -; j_gene: TRBJ2-7; d_gene: -; CDR3nt: TGTGCCAGCAGGAGTTACGAGCAGTACTTC; CDR3aa: CASRSYEQYF
v_gene: TRBV18; abundance: -; j_gene: TRBJ1-1; d_gene: -; CDR3nt: TGTGCCAGCTCACCGAAACAGTATATGAACACTGAAGCTTTCTTT; CDR3aa: CASSPKQYMNTEAFF
v_gene: TRBV21-1; abundance: -; j_gene: TRBJ1-6; d_gene: -; CDR3nt: TGTGCCAGCAGCAAAACGAGGGGCGCCCATAATTCACCCCTCCACTTT; CDR3aa: CASSKTRGAHNSPLHF
v_gene: TRBV18; abundance: -; j_gene: TRBJ2-5; d_gene: TRBD1; CDR3nt: TGTGCCAGCTCCGAATTCGACCGGGACAGCCAAGAGACCCAGTACTTC; CDR3aa: CASSEFDRDSQETQYF
v_gene: TRBV19; abundance: -; j_gene: TRBJ1-2; d_gene: TRBD1; CDR3nt: TGTGCCAGTACTCCTATGGGACGACAGGGCGACGGCTACACCTTC; CDR3aa: CASTPMGRQGDGYTF
v_gene: TRBV27; abundance: -; j_gene: TRBJ1-5; d_gene: -; CDR3nt: TGTGCCAGCAGTTCGCATAGCAATCAGCCCCAGCATTTT; CDR3aa: CASSSHSNQPQHF
v_gene: TRBV6-5; abundance: -; j_gene: TRBJ2-7; d_gene: -; CDR3nt: TGTGCCAGCAGTTACGTGGGGGGAAAAGGCGACTACGAGCAGTACTTC; CDR3aa: CASSYVGGKGDYEQYF
v_gene: TRBV7-9; abundance: -; j_gene: TRBJ2-5; d_gene: -; CDR3nt: TGTGCCAGCAGCTTAGAAACTGAGACCCAGTACTTC; CDR3aa: CASSLETETQYF